This T cell receptor beta chain was recorded in a study of T cell changes during pregnancy in multiple sclerosis. Repertoires were generated with immunoSEQ multiplex PCR, while TCRdb's copy carries only in-frame clones and drops some. The sample records tens of thousands of clones, roughly 94% being singletons. The CDR3 runs to 15 residues. CDR1 is SGHRS, CDR2 YFSETQ, per germline. The germline V and J ends were trimmed by 0 bases and 0 bases, with 6 bases remaining between them. The material sequenced was peripheral blood, taken in the second trimester of pregnancy. This chain joins TRBV5-1 and TRBJ2-2; TRBD2 is a possible D gene (5 bases). The receptor comes from a female donor in good health, enrolled as a control in a pregnancy study. Here the CDR3 reads CASSLVGANTGELFF. The CDR3 DNA reads as TGCGCCAGCAGCTTGGTCGGGGCGAACACCGGGGAGCTGTTTTTT.